Each of the 11 T cell receptor beta chains below was sequenced from the same sample in a study of CD8 T cells in Susac syndrome. Random hexamers primed reverse transcription of roughly 0.45 to 1 ug RNA. A single record per CDR3 protein comes from TCRdb applying MiXCR to the immunoSEQ multiplex PCR reads. The sample records hundreds of thousands of distinct CDR3 sequences, about 91% being singletons. The sample consisted of CD8+ T cells from PBMCs. The receptor set was obtained from a human donor with multiple sclerosis.

The J gene is TRBJ2-7, the V gene TRBV7-9, with no clear D. CDR1 is SEHNR, CDR2 FQNEAQ, per germline (reference sequence). V lost 3 bases and J 11 bases, leaving 11 bases between the germline ends. This CDR3 is built from 11 residues. In nucleotides, the CDR3 is TGTGCCAGCAGCTTTGGACGGTTCAAGTACTTC. As protein: CASSFGRFKYF. Filled out from reference TRBV7-9 and TRBJ2-7, the complete variable domain reads DTGVSQNPRHKITKRGQNVTFRCDPISEHNRLYWYRQTLGQGPEFLTYFQNEAQLEKSRLLSDRFSAERPKGSFSTLEIQRTEQGDSAMYLCASSFGRFKYFGPGTRLTVT.

The chain carries TRBV10-3 and TRBJ1-3; D is unclear. CDR1 is ENHRY, CDR2 SYGVKD, per germline. The CDR3 length is 14 residues. Between the trimmed V and J ends, which lost 2 bases and 4 bases, there was a span of 9 bases. The CDR3 DNA sequence: TGTGCCATCAGTGAGCCAAACCGGGGAAACACCATATATTTT. Translating gives CAISEPNRGNTIYF.

The chain joins TRBV2 to TRBJ2-5; D not resolved. V was pared by 7 bases and J by 1 base, with 13 bases between. This CDR3 spans 14 amino acids. The V gene's germline CDR1 is SNHLY and CDR2 FYNNEI. The CDR3 spells CASTLMRPQETQYF. CDR3 in DNA: TGTGCCAGCACCCTAATGCGCCCCCAAGAGACCCAGTACTTC.

The V gene is TRBV30, the J gene TRBJ2-7, with 8 bases aligning to TRBD1. The CDR3 has 14 amino acids. Germline V gene lookup returns CDR1 GTSNPN and CDR2 SVGIG (reference sequence). V shed 4 bases and J 2 bases; nucleotides not matched to a gene: 7. Written as DNA, the CDR3 is TGTGCCTGGAAGATAGGACAGGGACCCTACGAGCAGTACTTC. Residues: CAWKIGQGPYEQYF. Variable domain in full (rest from reference TRBV30 and TRBJ2-7): SQTIHQWPATLVQPVGSPLSLECTVEGTSNPNLYWYRQAAGRGLQLLFYSVGIGQISSEVPQNLSASRPQDRQFILSSKKLLLSDSGFYLCAWKIGQGPYEQYFGPGTRLTVT.

This clonotype came up once. The V and J genes are TRBV25-1 and TRBJ2-2; 8 bases line up with TRBD1. CDR1 is MGHDK, CDR2 SYGVNS, per germline. The V segment lost 1 base and the J segment 7 bases; nucleotides outside the gene matches: 14. The CDR3 totals 18 residues. CDR3 sequence reads: CASSEFSPGQEENGELFF. CDR3 DNA sequence: TGTGCCAGCAGTGAATTCTCCCCGGGACAGGAAGAGAACGGGGAGCTGTTTTTT.

This clonotype was observed a single time. The chain employs TRBV9 and TRBJ1-1; D unclear. V lost 0 bases and J 2 bases, leaving 11 bases between the germline ends. CDR3 size: 15 residues. The germline CDR1 and CDR2 sequences are SGDLS and YYNGEE. The CDR3 protein is CASSVGGEGNTEAFF. The CDR3 DNA reads as TGTGCCAGCAGCGTAGGCGGAGAAGGAAACACTGAAGCTTTCTTT. The entire variable domain, with the rest obtained from reference TRBV9 and TRBJ1-1, is as follows: DSGVTQTPKHLITATGQRVTLRCSPRSGDLSVYWYQQSLDQGLQFLIQYYNGEERAKGNILERFSAQQFPDLHSELNLSSLELGDSALYFCASSVGGEGNTEAFFGQGTRLTVV.

The chain has TRBV27 and TRBJ1-3, with D uncertain. Trimming removed 6 bases from V and 0 bases from J, with 3 bases in between. The CDR3 spans 12 residues. Germline CDR1 is MNHEY and CDR2 is SMNVEV (reference sequence). In DNA form, the CDR3 reads TGTGCCAGCAGGGCCTCTGGAAACACCATATATTTT. This translates into CASRASGNTIYF.

This clonotype was observed once. The chain carries TRBV2 and TRBJ1-4; no reliable D call. V was shortened by 6 bases and J by 0 bases, with 14 bases between the two germline ends. CDR1 SNHLY and CDR2 FYNNEI come from the germline V gene. This CDR3 is built from 16 residues. CDR3 sequence (DNA): TGTGCCAGCAGCGAGTCCCCTGTCGCAACTAATGAAAAACTGTTTTTT. Residues: CASSESPVATNEKLFF. Full variable domain (missing parts from reference TRBV2 and TRBJ1-4): EPEVTQTPSHQVTQMGQEVILRCVPISNHLYFYWYRQILGQKVEFLVSFYNNEISEKSEIFDDQFSVERPDGSNFTLKIRSTKLEDSAMYFCASSESPVATNEKLFFGSGTQLSVL.

The chain links TRBV23-1 to TRBJ2-3; 8 nucleotides line up with TRBD2. TRBV23-1 is an ORF; its function is uncertain. V shed 7 bases, J shed 0 bases, and the junction held 9 bases outside the gene matches. CDR3 length: 16 residues. The CDR3 protein is CASIRRLAGSTDTQYF. As DNA, the CDR3 is TGCGCCAGCATTCGACGGCTAGCGGGTAGCACAGATACGCAGTATTTT.

This sequence joins TRBV9 and TRBJ2-5, with 13 positions matching TRBD2. Per germline, CDR1 SGDLS and CDR2 YYNGEE. V lost 3 bases, J lost 2 bases, and 4 bases stayed unmatched. This CDR3 is built from 16 residues. The CDR3 sequence is CASSAGLAGVQETQYF. Here the CDR3 DNA reads TGTGCCAGCAGCGCCGGACTAGCGGGGGTACAAGAGACCCAGTACTTC.

V gene TRBV10-3 combines with J gene TRBJ2-7; D ambiguous. V gave up 6 bases and J gave up 0 bases, with 9 bases separating them. Germline values: CDR1 ENHRY, CDR2 SYGVKD. The CDR3 has 13 residues. CDR3 in amino acids: CAIRYLSSYEQYF. CDR3 nucleotides: TGTGCCATCAGATACCTGAGCTCCTACGAGCAGTACTTC.